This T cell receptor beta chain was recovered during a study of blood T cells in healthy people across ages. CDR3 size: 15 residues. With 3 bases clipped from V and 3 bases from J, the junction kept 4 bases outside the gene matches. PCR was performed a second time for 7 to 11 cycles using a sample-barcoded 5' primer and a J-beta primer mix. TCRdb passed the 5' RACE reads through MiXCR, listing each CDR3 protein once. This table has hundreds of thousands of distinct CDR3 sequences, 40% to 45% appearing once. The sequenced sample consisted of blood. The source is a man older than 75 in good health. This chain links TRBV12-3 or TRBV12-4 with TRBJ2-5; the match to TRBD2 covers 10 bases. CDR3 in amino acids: CASSFRTSGKETQYF. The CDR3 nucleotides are TGTGCCAGCAGTTTTCGGACTAGCGGAAAAGAGACCCAGTACTTC.